These 7 T cell receptor beta chains came from one sample sequenced in a study of T-cell reconstitution after alpha-beta-depleted transplantation in children. Unique molecular identifiers were used in preparing the TCRbeta library. TCRdb used MiXCR to reprocess the PCR reads, holding one entry per CDR3 protein. The table includes about 220,000 distinct CDR3 sequences, approximately 15% detected once. Here the sequenced sample was PBMCs, mostly from graft donor cells, taken 360 days after TCRalphabeta/CD19-depleted stem cell transplant. These receptors all come from a male patient between 2 and 10 years old who had a stem cell transplant for acute lymphoblastic leukemia, so the T cells may come from the graft donor.

The chain links TRBV5-1 to TRBJ2-1; D is unresolved. This CDR3 is 14 amino acids long. Trimming pared 2 bases from V and 5 bases from J, leaving 11 bases between. The V gene's germline CDR1 is SGHRS and CDR2 YFSETQ. CDR3 sequence: CASSLLAMDNEQFF. DNA of the CDR3: TGCGCCAGCAGCTTATTAGCTATGGACAATGAGCAGTTCTTC.

The chain uses TRBV5-1 and TRBJ2-3; D is unclear. CDR3 length: 15 residues. The ends were cut back, 1 base at V and 0 bases at J, with 9 bases in the middle. Germline CDR1 reads SGHRS; CDR2 reads YFSETQ. The CDR3 is CASSLLDPSTDTQYF. CDR3 DNA sequence: TGCGCCAGCAGCTTGTTAGACCCTAGCACAGATACGCAGTATTTT.

The V call is TRBV14, the J call TRBJ2-1; 8 positions match TRBD2. Germline V lookup: CDR1 SGHDN, CDR2 FVKESK. With 1 base clipped from V and 8 bases from J, the junction kept 7 bases outside the gene matches. The CDR3 covers 15 residues. CDR3 bases: TGTGCCAGCAGCCAAGGGGTAGCGGGGTCGGATGAGCAGTTCTTC. It encodes CASSQGVAGSDEQFF.

The chain links TRBV25-1 to TRBJ2-5, with 7 bases matching TRBD1. This CDR3 contains 14 residues. Germline-derived CDR1 and CDR2 are MGHDK and SYGVNS. The junction had 4 bases not matched to a gene; V was cut back by 4 bases and J by 2 bases. The CDR3 here is CASSADRVQETQYF. The DNA for the CDR3 is TGTGCCAGCAGTGCCGACAGGGTTCAAGAGACCCAGTACTTC.

In this sample, this clonotype turned up a few times. The CDR3 DNA is TGCGCCAGCAGAGATGATGAAAGGGGGCTCGGGGGTTATGACTATGGCTACACCTTC. Translation gives CASRDDERGLGGYDYGYTF. This chain connects TRBV10-1 to TRBJ1-2, with 7 bases identical to TRBD1. The V gene end was trimmed by 6 bases and the J gene end by 3 bases; junction bases not matched to a gene: 22. This CDR3 has 19 residues. Germline loops: CDR1 WNHNN, CDR2 SYGVQD (reference sequence).

This clonotype came up a few times. The chain couples TRBV4-3 to TRBJ2-3; D is unresolved. Trimming took 0 bases from V and 5 from J, leaving 3 bases between them. This CDR3 is built from 12 residues. Germline V gene lookup returns CDR1 LGHNA and CDR2 YSLEER. The CDR3 here is CASSQEGDTQYF. The CDR3, as DNA: TGCGCCAGCAGCCAAGAAGGAGATACGCAGTATTTT.

The chain recombines TRBV10-3 with TRBJ2-7; no clear D gene. The germline V gene encodes CDR1 ENHRY and CDR2 SYGVKD. Trimming left V 11 bases short and J 5 bases short, with 22 bases between. The CDR3 sequence is 14 residues long. The CDR3 nucleotides are TGTGCCGTATTAGCTGAGCCTGGGGTAAACGAGCAGTACTTC. Translation: CAVLAEPGVNEQYF.